The entry below describes one T cell receptor (beta chain). These data are taken from a study of cytomegalovirus exposure and HLA in healthy donors. Vbeta (60) and Jbeta (13) primers were used in the PCR. Sequencing was performed with immunoSEQ multiplex PCR; in TCRdb, only in-frame clones are kept and a portion is missing. This sample has roughly 100,000 clones, with 70% to 80% found just once. This CDR3 region has 16 residues. Per the germline V gene, CDR1 is SGHTA and CDR2 is FQGNSA. Trimming cost V 1 base and J 3 bases, with 15 bases left between them. The V call is TRBV7-2, the J call TRBJ1-2; no clear D. The specimen sequenced was PBMCs. This TCR derives from a man aged 25-45 years in good health and CMV-seronegative. CDR3 in amino acids: CASSLEVGRPDYGYTF. Written as DNA, the CDR3 is TGTGCCAGCAGCTTAGAAGTGGGGAGACCTGACTATGGCTACACCTTC.